The 11 T cell receptor beta chains listed next were all sequenced from one sample in a study of breast tumors, draining lymph nodes, adjacent tissues (dated by TCRdb to between 2015 and 2016). Library generation was performed with multiplex PCR. The listed sequencing device is Illumina HiSeq 2000. In-frame beta chains were kept once TCRdb had trimmed the public reads at Q25 with fastp and called clones with MiXCR. Rows with one shared CDR3 protein collapse into an entry with the most common genes and DNA. The sample data list 20,000 to 25,000 distinct CDR3 sequences, and more than 25% of these were observed just once. The ten largest clones add up to around 10% of the sample. Source material: breast tumor tissue. The receptors shown here come from a female donor with breast cancer. Some clones in this sample may be carry-over from other donors' samples.

The table lists this clonotype with many counts. The chain links TRBV6-4 to TRBJ2-6, with D unclear. V lost 10 bases and J 1 base, leaving 11 bases between the germline ends. The CDR3 spans 14 residues. Germline V CDR1 and CDR2: MRHNA, SNTAGT. The CDR3 DNA follows: TGTGCCACCGCAGAAGGGTCTGGGGCCAACGTCCTGACTTTC. It is translated as CATAEGSGANVLTF.

The genes are TRBV20-1 and TRBJ1-1; TRBD1 matches at 8 bases. CDR1 and CDR2 (germline): DFQATT, SNEGSKA (reference sequence). The CDR3 consists of 18 residues. V trimming: 2 bases; J trimming: 0 bases; junction bases outside the gene matches: 14. The CDR3 is CSARSKTGTGHMNTEAFF. CDR3 DNA sequence: TGCAGTGCTAGATCGAAAACCGGGACAGGTCACATGAACACTGAAGCTTTCTTT.

This clonotype was found many times. The chain couples TRBV29-1 to TRBJ2-5; TRBD1 might be the D (6 bases). The CDR3 sequence is 11 residues long. The ends were cut back, 7 bases at V and 4 bases at J, with 10 bases in the middle. The V gene's germline CDR1 is SQVTM and CDR2 ANQGSEA. The CDR3 here is CSAGARETQYF. The CDR3 DNA reads TGCAGCGCAGGGGCGCGAGAGACCCAGTACTTC. Variable domain in full (rest from reference TRBV29-1 and TRBJ2-5): SAVISQKPSRDICQRGTSLTIQCQVDSQVTMMFWYRQQPGQSLTLIATANQGSEATYESGFVIDKFPISRPNLTFSTLTVSNMSPEDSSIYLCSAGARETQYFGPGTRLLVL.

This clonotype was detected many times. CDR3 DNA: TGTGCCAGCAGCCCTAACAATGGGGGTCTCAAGCAGTACTTC. Amino acids: CASSPNNGGLKQYF. This rearrangement joins TRBV7-9 to TRBJ2-7, with D perhaps assigned TRBD1 or TRBD2 (5 bases each). The CDR3 totals 14 residues. CDR1 SEHNR and CDR2 FQNEAQ come from the germline V gene (reference sequence). Trimming left V 5 bases short and J 8 bases short, with 19 bases between.

This clonotype occurred many times. The rearrangement uses TRBV30 and TRBJ2-1; 7 bases are shared with TRBD2. The CDR3 loop spans 15 amino acids. With 8 bases clipped from V and 5 bases from J, the junction kept 15 bases outside the gene matches. The germline CDR1 and CDR2 sequences are GTSNPN and SVGIG (reference sequence). CDR3 in amino acids: CASRGSPLLHNEQFF. CDR3 DNA: TGTGCCAGCCGCGGGAGTCCCCTTCTCCACAATGAGCAGTTCTTC.

This clonotype was observed many times. The rearrangement links TRBV29-1 to TRBJ2-3, with D perhaps matching TRBD1 or TRBD2 (5 bases each). V was pared by 4 bases and J by 0 bases, with 20 bases between. CDR1 SQVTM and CDR2 ANQGSEA come from the germline V gene. The CDR3 consists of 17 residues. CDR3 DNA sequence: TGCAGCGTTGGGGGGTTAATAGTGGTGTCGAGCACAGATACGCAGTATTTT. Residues: CSVGGLIVVSSTDTQYF.

This clonotype was recorded many times. The chain is built from TRBV18 and TRBJ1-4; TRBD1 might be the D (6 bases). Germline V lookup: CDR1 KGHSH, CDR2 LQKENI. V was trimmed by 10 bases and J by 10 bases, leaving 19 bases between them. The CDR3 has 13 amino acids. The DNA for the CDR3 is TGTGCCACCCGAAGGCTGACGGGGGCAAAACTGTTTTTT. Translation: CATRRLTGAKLFF.

At least ten counts were recorded for this clonotype. V is TRBV5-1 and J is TRBJ2-1; TRBD2 might be the D (5 bases). Germline V CDR1 and CDR2: SGHRS, YFSETQ. The V gene lost 0 bases and the J gene lost 4 bases, with 17 bases spanning the gap. CDR3 size: 17 residues. CDR3 protein: CASSLVRGAALYNEQFF. Written as DNA, the CDR3 is TGCGCCAGCAGCTTGGTACGCGGAGCGGCTCTTTACAATGAGCAGTTCTTC.

On this clonotype itself: A much more abundant neighbour one base away suggests this may be a read error. This chain connects TRBV11-3 to TRBJ1-3; D remains ambiguous. Germline V gene sequence: CDR1 SGHNT, CDR2 YENEEA. The CDR3 has 14 residues. The CDR3 nucleotides are TGTGCCAGCAGCTTAGGCAGCTCTGGAAACGCCATATATTTT. This translates into CASSLGSSGNAIYF. Combining the CDR3 with reference TRBV11-3 and TRBJ1-3 gives the whole variable domain EAGVVQSPRYKIIEKKQPVAFWCNPISGHNTLYWYLQNLGQGPELLIRYENEEAVDDSQLPKDRFSAERLKGVDSTLKIQPAELGDSAVYLCASSLGSSGNAIYFGEGSWLTVV.

The V and J genes are TRBV28 and TRBJ2-7, with 9 bases lining up with TRBD1. Germline CDR1 is MDHEN and CDR2 is SYDVKM. The ends lost 6 bases at V and 2 bases at J; junction bases unmatched: 8. The CDR3 loop spans 15 amino acids. As DNA, the CDR3 is TGTGCCAGCAGGGCCCGGGACAGGGTTACCTACGAGCAGTACTTC. Translating it yields CASRARDRVTYEQYF.

In its sample, this clonotype was seen many times. The V gene is TRBV12-3 or TRBV12-4, the J gene TRBJ1-2; no clear D gene. With 11 bases removed from V and 4 bases from J, the gap between germline ends came to 14 bases. This CDR3 has 12 amino acids. CDR3 region: CASHLGSYGYTF. DNA of the CDR3: TGTGCCTCGCATCTCGGTAGCTATGGCTACACCTTC.